These T cell receptor beta chains were read from a single sample in a study of vaccination and CD4 T cells after COVID-19. MiXCR, applied by TCRdb to the PCR reads, yields one record per CDR3 protein. Of about 23,000 distinct CDR3 sequences detected, about 53% appear once; the ten largest clones hold approximately 2.6%. Their recognized antigens are unknown. The sample was CD4+ T cells from blood, cultured in vitro. These receptor sequences come from a human donor who had recovered from COVID-19. The CDR3 runs from the conserved cysteine through the conserved F or W. D genes are given only for firm matches. Clone size is given for some rows only: seen once, a few or many times, or a class if the clone is expanded.

>TRBJ1-2|NA|TRBD1|TRBV20-1
CSAQGQDYGYTF
TGCAGTGCTCAGGGACAGGATTATGGCTACACCTTC
>TRBJ2-3|NA|NA|TRBV2
CASRTDFFTDTQYF
TGTGCCAGCAGGACGGACTTCTTCACAGATACGCAGTATTTT
>TRBJ2-3|NA|NA|TRBV20-1
CSASRTAVGGTDTQYF
TGCAGTGCTAGTCGGACCGCGGTGGGTGGCACAGATACGCAGTATTTT
>TRBJ2-3|NA|TRBD2|TRBV7-2
CASSLVSMGLAGGTDTQYF
TGTGCCAGCAGCTTAGTATCAATGGGACTAGCGGGGGGCACAGATACGCAGTATTTT
>TRBJ2-7|NA|NA|TRBV6-1
CASSQGGNYEQYF
TGTGCCAGCAGCCAGGGTGGAAACTACGAGCAGTACTTC
>TRBJ2-1|once|NA|TRBV19
CASSIGRSQGYNEQFF
TGTGCCAGTAGTATAGGGCGCTCCCAGGGGTACAATGAGCAGTTCTTC
>TRBJ1-5|NA|NA|TRBV5-3
CARSFHAGRGNQPQHF
TGTGCCAGAAGCTTTCATGCGGGTAGAGGCAATCAGCCCCAGCATTTT
>TRBJ1-1|NA|NA|TRBV7-8
CASSVGGWTEAFF
TGTGCCAGCAGCGTCGGGGGGTGGACTGAAGCTTTCTTT
>TRBJ2-3|NA|TRBD1|TRBV7-9
CASSPHRGPPTDTQYF
TGTGCCAGCAGCCCACACAGGGGGCCCCCCACAGATACGCAGTATTTT
>TRBJ2-3|NA|NA|TRBV4-3
CASSYGDTQYF
TGCGCCAGCAGCTACGGGGATACGCAGTATTTT
>TRBJ2-7|NA|NA|TRBV6-1
CASSPLLQGYEQYF
TGTGCCAGCAGTCCTCTTCTACAGGGATACGAGCAGTACTTC
>TRBJ2-3|NA|TRBD2|TRBV7-2
CASRPDLAGGGAQYF
TGTGCCAGCAGACCCGATCTAGCGGGGGGCGGGGCGCAGTATTTT
>TRBJ2-5|NA|NA|TRBV10-3
CAISESGETQYF
TGTGCCATCAGTGAGTCTGGGGAGACCCAGTACTTC
>TRBJ1-4|NA|NA|TRBV5-4
CASSQDAHGGRFF
TGTGCCAGCAGCCAAGATGCTCACGGGGGGAGGTTTTTT
>TRBJ2-2|once|TRBD2|TRBV7-6
CASSLASGRAGELFF
TGTGCCAGCAGCTTAGCATCAGGGAGGGCCGGGGAGCTGTTTTTT
>TRBJ1-4|NA|NA|TRBV20-1
CSARAPKLGEKLFF
TGCAGTGCTAGAGCCCCGAAGTTGGGTGAAAAACTGTTTTTT
>TRBJ2-5|NA|TRBD2|TRBV30
CAWRPTGGRETQYF
TGTGCCTGGAGACCTACGGGGGGACGTGAGACCCAGTACTTC
>TRBJ2-3|NA|TRBD2|TRBV11-2
CASGTSGHTDTQYF
TGTGCCAGCGGGACTAGCGGCCACACAGATACGCAGTATTTT
>TRBJ1-4|NA|NA|TRBV7-6
CASSYSFVEKLFF
TGTGCCAGCAGCTACAGTTTTGTTGAAAAACTGTTTTTT
>TRBJ1-5|NA|TRBD1|TRBV28
CASSDPQGASQPQHF
TGTGCCAGCAGTGACCCACAGGGGGCTAGCCAGCCCCAGCATTTT
>TRBJ1-1|NA|NA|TRBV12-3/TRBV12-4
CASSPKARGVNTEAFF
TGTGCCAGCAGTCCCAAGGCCCGGGGAGTGAACACTGAAGCTTTCTTT
>TRBJ1-2|few|NA|TRBV6-1
CASRVGGSGYTF
TGTGCCAGCAGGGTCGGGGGAAGTGGCTACACCTTC
>TRBJ2-3|NA|NA|TRBV27
CASSPLPRGGTQYF
TGTGCCAGCAGTCCTCTCCCTCGAGGTGGTACGCAGTATTTT
>TRBJ2-5|few|NA|TRBV6-1
CASSAQNRQGGRETQYF
TGTGCCAGCAGTGCACAAAACAGACAGGGAGGGAGGGAGACCCAGTACTTC
>TRBJ1-1|NA|NA|TRBV15
CATSRDRGGGTEAFF
TGTGCCACCAGCAGAGATCGGGGTGGCGGCACTGAAGCTTTCTTT
>TRBJ2-5|NA|NA|TRBV7-2
CASSLGLDGETQYF
TGTGCCAGCAGCTTAGGACTAGACGGAGAGACCCAGTACTTC
>TRBJ1-1|NA|NA|TRBV20-1
CSARRQMNTEAFF
TGCAGTGCTAGAAGGCAGATGAACACTGAAGCTTTCTTT
>TRBJ1-1|NA|NA|TRBV9
CASSPTGRFPTEAFF
TGTGCCAGCAGCCCAACGGGTCGTTTCCCCACTGAAGCTTTCTTT
>TRBJ1-1|NA|TRBD1|TRBV19
CASKPVSSTGGTEAFF
TGTGCCAGTAAACCCGTTTCAAGTACAGGGGGCACTGAAGCTTTCTTT
>TRBJ2-7|NA|TRBD1|TRBV18
CASSHTGQGYYEQYF
TGTGCCAGCTCACACACCGGACAGGGATACTACGAGCAGTACTTC
>TRBJ2-2|few|TRBD2|TRBV6-1
CASDTSGWGTGELFF
TGTGCCAGCGATACTAGCGGGTGGGGAACCGGGGAGCTGTTTTTT
>TRBJ2-7|NA|NA|TRBV15
CATSREAGLEQYF
TGTGCCACCAGCAGAGAGGCGGGCCTCGAGCAGTACTTC
>TRBJ2-7|NA|TRBD2|TRBV7-2
CASSLGLAGTASLYF
TGTGCCAGCAGCTTAGGTCTAGCGGGGACGGCGAGTCTGTACTTC
>TRBJ2-1|NA|TRBD2|TRBV6-1
CASSRGSSYNEQFF
TGTGCCAGCAGCCGCGGGAGCTCCTACAATGAGCAGTTCTTC
>TRBJ1-2|few|TRBD1|TRBV28
CASSFAAGVGGRSGYTF
TGTGCCAGCAGTTTTGCTGCTGGTGTAGGGGGCAGATCTGGCTACACCTTC
>TRBJ2-5|once|TRBD1|TRBV6-5
CASSLGQGRAQTQYF
TGTGCCAGCAGTTTGGGACAGGGTAGGGCCCAGACCCAGTACTTC
>TRBJ1-1|few|NA|TRBV7-3
CASSSQGMGTEAFF
TGTGCCAGCAGCTCGCAGGGGATGGGCACTGAAGCTTTCTTT
>TRBJ2-3|NA|TRBD1|TRBV28
CASARTGGGRDTQYF
TGTGCCAGCGCCAGGACAGGGGGCGGAAGGGATACGCAGTATTTT
>TRBJ2-5|NA|NA|TRBV24-1
CATSRGGETQYF
TGTGCCACCAGTCGTGGGGGAGAGACCCAGTACTTC
>TRBJ2-1|NA|NA|TRBV7-3
CASSLRASDYNEQFF
TGTGCCAGCAGCTTAAGGGCTAGCGATTACAATGAGCAGTTCTTC
>TRBJ1-2|NA|TRBD1|TRBV16
CASSQTDRVPGYTF
TGTGCCAGCAGCCAGACGGACAGGGTGCCCGGCTACACCTTC
>TRBJ2-7|NA|NA|TRBV7-8
CASSLAERSSYEQYF
TGTGCCAGCAGCTTAGCGGAGAGGAGCTCCTACGAGCAGTACTTC
>TRBJ2-3|few|NA|TRBV20-1
CSASPGLNTDTQYF
TGCAGTGCTTCGCCGGGACTGAACACAGATACGCAGTATTTT
>TRBJ2-3|NA|TRBD2|TRBV28
CASSGASGTGDTQYF
TGTGCCAGCAGTGGTGCTAGCGGGACGGGGGATACGCAGTATTTT